This T cell receptor beta chain originates from a study of blood T cell repertoires in COVID-19. As originally analysed: Nucleated cell number was recorded as an estimate derived from reference gene primer amplification. TCRdb keeps only in-frame clones here, not all; method: immunoSEQ multiplex PCR. For V, J and clone size, that table is used; D and trimming come from the DNA. This sample has 200,000 to 250,000 clones, with roughly 80% found just once. CDR1 and CDR2 from the germline V gene are LNHDA and SQIVND (reference sequence). CDR3 length equals 12 residues. Trimming pared 9 bases from V and 6 bases from J, leaving 15 bases between.

The sequenced sample consisted of peripheral blood. The gene calls are TRBV19 and TRBJ2-7, with D tentatively TRBD1 (6 bases). The TCR originated in an elderly woman with active or convalescent COVID-19. The CDR3 loop reads CASKTGPGEQYF. The CDR3 DNA follows: TGTGCCAGCAAGACAGGTCCGGGCGAGCAGTACTTC.